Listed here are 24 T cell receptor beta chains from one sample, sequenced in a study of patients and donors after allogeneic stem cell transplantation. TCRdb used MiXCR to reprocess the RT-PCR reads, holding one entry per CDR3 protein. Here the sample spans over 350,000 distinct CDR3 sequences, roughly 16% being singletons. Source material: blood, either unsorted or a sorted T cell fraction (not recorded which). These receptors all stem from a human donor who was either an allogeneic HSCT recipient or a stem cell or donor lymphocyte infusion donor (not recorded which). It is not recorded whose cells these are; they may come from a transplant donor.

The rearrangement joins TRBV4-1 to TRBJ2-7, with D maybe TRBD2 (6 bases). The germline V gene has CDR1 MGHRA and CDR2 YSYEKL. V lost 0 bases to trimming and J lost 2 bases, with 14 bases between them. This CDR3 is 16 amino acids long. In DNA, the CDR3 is TGCGCCAGCAGCCAAGAAGACCGGGGGACCGCCTACGAGCAGTACTTC. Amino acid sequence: CASSQEDRGTAYEQYF.

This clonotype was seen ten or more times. Here the CDR3 DNA reads TGTGCCATCAGGGGCAGGGCGGATTCACCCCTCCACTTT. Its translation: CAIRGRADSPLHF. V is TRBV10-3 and J is TRBJ1-6, with D maybe TRBD1 (5 bases). V was trimmed by 6 bases and J by 8 bases, leaving 11 bases between them. Germline V gene data show CDR1 as ENHRY and CDR2 as SYGVKD. The CDR3 is 13 amino acids.

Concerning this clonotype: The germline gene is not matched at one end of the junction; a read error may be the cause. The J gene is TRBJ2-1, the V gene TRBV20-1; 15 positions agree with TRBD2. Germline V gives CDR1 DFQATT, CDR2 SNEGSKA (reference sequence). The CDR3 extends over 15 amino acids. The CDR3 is CSASPGLAGGYKHFF. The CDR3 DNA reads TGCAGTGCGTCACCGGGACTAGCGGGGGGCTACAAGCATTTCTTC.

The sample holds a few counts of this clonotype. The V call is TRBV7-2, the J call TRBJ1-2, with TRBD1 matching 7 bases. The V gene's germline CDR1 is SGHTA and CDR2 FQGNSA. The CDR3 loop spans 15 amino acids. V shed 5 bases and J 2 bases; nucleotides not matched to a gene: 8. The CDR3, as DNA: TGTGCCAGCAGCCCACGACAGGGTATAAACTATGGCTACACCTTC. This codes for CASSPRQGINYGYTF.

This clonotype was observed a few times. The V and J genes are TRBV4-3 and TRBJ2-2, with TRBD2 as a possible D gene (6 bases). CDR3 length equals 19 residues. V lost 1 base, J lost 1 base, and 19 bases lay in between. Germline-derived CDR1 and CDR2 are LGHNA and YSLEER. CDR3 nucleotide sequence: TGCGCCAGCAGCCAAGTTGCGGGGTTGGGAGCGGGGAACACCGGGGAGCTGTTTTTT. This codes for CASSQVAGLGAGNTGELFF.

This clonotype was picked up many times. CDR3 DNA sequence: TGTGCCAGTGAGAAAGGGAGGACTGAAGCTTTCTTT. This codes for CASEKGRTEAFF. The rearrangement links TRBV7-9 to TRBJ1-1; no clear D. The ends were cut back, 9 bases at V and 5 bases at J, with 13 bases in the middle. Germline V gene sequence: CDR1 SEHNR, CDR2 FQNEAQ (reference sequence). The CDR3 contains 12 residues.

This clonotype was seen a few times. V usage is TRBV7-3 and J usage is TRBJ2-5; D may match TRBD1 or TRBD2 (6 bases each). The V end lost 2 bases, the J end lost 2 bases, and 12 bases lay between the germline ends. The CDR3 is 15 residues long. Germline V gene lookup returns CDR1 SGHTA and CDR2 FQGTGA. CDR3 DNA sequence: TGTGCCAGCAGCTTACGCGGGACAATACAAGAGACCCAGTACTTC. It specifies CASSLRGTIQETQYF.

The CDR3 sequence is CASSLVGGSWNTGELFF. The DNA for the CDR3 is TGTGCCAGCAGCTTAGTTGGTGGGAGTTGGAACACCGGGGAGCTGTTTTTT. The rearrangement uses TRBV7-2 and TRBJ2-2, with D possibly matching TRBD2 (5 bases). The V end lost 1 base, the J end lost 1 base, and 13 bases lay between the germline ends. The CDR3 spans 17 residues. Germline lookup yields CDR1 SGHTA and CDR2 FQGNSA.

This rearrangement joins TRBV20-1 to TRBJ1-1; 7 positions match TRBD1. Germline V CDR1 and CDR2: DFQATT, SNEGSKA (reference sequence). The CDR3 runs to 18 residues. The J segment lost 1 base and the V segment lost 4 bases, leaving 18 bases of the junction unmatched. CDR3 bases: TGCAGTGCTATAACCCCACAGGGGCGCCCCATTTCGAACACTGAAGCTTTCTTT. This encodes CSAITPQGRPISNTEAFF.

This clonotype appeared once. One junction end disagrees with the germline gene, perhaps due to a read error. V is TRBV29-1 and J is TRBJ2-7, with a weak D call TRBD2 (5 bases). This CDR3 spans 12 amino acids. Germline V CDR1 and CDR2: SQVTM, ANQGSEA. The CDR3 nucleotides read TGCAGCGTTGGCACTAGGGCCTACGAGCGGTACTTC. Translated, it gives CSVGTRAYERYF.

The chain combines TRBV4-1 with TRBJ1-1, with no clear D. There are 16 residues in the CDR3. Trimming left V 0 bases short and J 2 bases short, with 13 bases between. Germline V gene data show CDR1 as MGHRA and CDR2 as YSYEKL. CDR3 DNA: TGCGCCAGCAGCCAAGAATGGCCCGAGGTTAACACTGAAGCTTTCTTT. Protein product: CASSQEWPEVNTEAFF.

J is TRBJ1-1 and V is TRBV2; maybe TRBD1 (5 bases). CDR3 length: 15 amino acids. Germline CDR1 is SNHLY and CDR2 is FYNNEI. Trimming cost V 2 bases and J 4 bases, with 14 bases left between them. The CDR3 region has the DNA TGTGCCAGCAGTGAATGGGGCCAAGGAACCACTGAAGCTTTCTTT. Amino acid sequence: CASSEWGQGTTEAFF.

Written as DNA, the CDR3 is TGTGCCAGCAGAGGACCCTTTAGCTCTGGGGCCAACGTCCTGACTTTC. It is translated as CASRGPFSSGANVLTF. The chain joins TRBV9 to TRBJ2-6; no reliable D call. The germline gives CDR1 SGDLS, CDR2 YYNGEE. CDR3 length: 16 amino acids. The V gene lost 5 bases and the J gene lost 0 bases, with 12 bases spanning the gap.

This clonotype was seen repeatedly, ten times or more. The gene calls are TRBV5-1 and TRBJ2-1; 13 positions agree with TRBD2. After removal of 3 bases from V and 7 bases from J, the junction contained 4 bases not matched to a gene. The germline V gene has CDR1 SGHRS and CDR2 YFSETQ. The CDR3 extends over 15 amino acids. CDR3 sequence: CASSSGLAGVNEQFF. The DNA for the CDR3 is TGCGCCAGCAGCTCCGGACTAGCGGGAGTTAATGAGCAGTTCTTC.

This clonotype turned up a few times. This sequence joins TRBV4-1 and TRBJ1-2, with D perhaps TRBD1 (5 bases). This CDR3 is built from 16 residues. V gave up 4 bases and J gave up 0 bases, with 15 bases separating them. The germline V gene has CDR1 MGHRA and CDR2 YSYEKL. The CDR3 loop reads CASSPTEAWANYGYTF. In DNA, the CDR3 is TGCGCCAGCAGCCCGACAGAGGCCTGGGCTAACTATGGCTACACCTTC.

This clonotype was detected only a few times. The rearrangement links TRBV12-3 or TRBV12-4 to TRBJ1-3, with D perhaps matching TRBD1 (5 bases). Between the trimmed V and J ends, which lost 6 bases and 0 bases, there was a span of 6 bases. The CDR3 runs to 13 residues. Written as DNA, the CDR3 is TGTGCCAGCAGACAGGCCTCTGGAAACACCATATATTTT. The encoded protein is CASRQASGNTIYF.

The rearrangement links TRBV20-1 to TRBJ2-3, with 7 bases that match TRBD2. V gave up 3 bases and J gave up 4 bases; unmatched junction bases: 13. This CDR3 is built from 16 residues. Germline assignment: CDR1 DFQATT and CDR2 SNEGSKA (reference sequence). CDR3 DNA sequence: TGCAGTGCTAGGGGAAGGCGGGAGTGGGGAGCAGATACGCAGTATTTT. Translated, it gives CSARGRREWGADTQYF.

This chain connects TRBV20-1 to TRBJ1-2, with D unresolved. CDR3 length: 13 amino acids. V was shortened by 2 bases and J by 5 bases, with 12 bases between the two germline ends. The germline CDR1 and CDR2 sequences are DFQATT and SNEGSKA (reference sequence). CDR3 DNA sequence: TGCAGTGCTAGACCCAGGACCGGTTATGGCTACACCTTC. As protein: CSARPRTGYGYTF.

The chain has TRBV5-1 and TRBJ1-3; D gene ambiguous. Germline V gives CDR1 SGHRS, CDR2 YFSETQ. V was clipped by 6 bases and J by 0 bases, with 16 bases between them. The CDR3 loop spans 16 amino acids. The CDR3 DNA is TGCGCCAGCAAGGGATCTGGGAGCCGCTCTGGAAACACCATATATTTT. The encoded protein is CASKGSGSRSGNTIYF.

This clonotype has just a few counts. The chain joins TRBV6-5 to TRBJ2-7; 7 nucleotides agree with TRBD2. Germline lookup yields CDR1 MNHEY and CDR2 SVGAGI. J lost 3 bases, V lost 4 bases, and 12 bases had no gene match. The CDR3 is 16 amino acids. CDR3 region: CASSFSERDGLYEQYF. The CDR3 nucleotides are TGTGCCAGCAGTTTTTCCGAGCGGGACGGACTCTACGAGCAGTACTTC.

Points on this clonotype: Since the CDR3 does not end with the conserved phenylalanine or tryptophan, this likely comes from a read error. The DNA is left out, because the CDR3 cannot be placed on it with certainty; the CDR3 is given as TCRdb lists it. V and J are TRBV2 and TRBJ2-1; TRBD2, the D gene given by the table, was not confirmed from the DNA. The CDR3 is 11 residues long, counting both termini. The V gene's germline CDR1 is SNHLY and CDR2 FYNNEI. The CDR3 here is CASRETSGFIV.

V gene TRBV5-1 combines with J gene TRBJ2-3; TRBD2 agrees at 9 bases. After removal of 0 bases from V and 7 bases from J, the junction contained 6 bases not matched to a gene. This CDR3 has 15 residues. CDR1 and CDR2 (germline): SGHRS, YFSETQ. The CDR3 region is CASSLARGGANTQYF. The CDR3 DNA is TGCGCCAGCAGCTTGGCCCGCGGGGGGGCAAATACGCAGTATTTT.

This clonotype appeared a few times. CDR3 amino acids: CASSSPRVEGWTEAFF. The CDR3 bases are TGTGCCAGCAGTTCCCCCAGGGTCGAGGGGTGGACTGAAGCTTTCTTT. The V call is TRBV6-5, the J call TRBJ1-1; D is possibly TRBD1 (5 bases). From germline, CDR1 is MNHEY and CDR2 SVGAGI. The germline V and J ends were trimmed by 4 bases and 5 bases, with 20 bases remaining between them. The CDR3 contains 16 residues.

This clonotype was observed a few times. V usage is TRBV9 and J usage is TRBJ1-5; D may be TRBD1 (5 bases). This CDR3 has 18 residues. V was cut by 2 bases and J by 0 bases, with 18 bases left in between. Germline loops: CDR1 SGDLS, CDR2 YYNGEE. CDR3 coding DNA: TGTGCCAGCAGCGTTAAGTTTTTTGGGACCGCTAGCAATCAGCCCCAGCATTTT. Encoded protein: CASSVKFFGTASNQPQHF.